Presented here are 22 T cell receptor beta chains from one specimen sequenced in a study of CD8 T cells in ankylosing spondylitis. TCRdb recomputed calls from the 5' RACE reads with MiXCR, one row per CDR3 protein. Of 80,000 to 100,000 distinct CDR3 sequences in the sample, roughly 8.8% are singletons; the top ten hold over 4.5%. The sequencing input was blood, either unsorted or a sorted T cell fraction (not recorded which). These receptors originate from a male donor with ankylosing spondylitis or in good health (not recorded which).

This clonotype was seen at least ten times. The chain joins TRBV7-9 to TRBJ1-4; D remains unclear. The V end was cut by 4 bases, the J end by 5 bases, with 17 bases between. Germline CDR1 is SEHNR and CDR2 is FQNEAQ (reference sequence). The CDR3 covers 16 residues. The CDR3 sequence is CASSSTIQGTNEKLFF. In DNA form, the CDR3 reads TGTGCCAGCAGCTCCACTATACAAGGAACAAATGAAAAACTGTTTTTT.

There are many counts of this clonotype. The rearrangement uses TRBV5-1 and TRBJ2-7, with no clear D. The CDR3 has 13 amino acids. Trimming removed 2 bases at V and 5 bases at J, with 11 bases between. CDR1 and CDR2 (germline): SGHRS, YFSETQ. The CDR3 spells CASSLERSNEQYF. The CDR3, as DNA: TGCGCCAGCAGCTTAGAGAGGAGCAACGAGCAGTACTTC. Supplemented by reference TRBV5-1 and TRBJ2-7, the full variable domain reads KAGVTQTPRYLIKTRGQQVTLSCSPISGHRSVSWYQQTPGQGLQFLFEYFSETQRNKGNFPGRFSGRQFSNSRSEMNVSTLELGDSALYLCASSLERSNEQYFGPGTRLTVT.

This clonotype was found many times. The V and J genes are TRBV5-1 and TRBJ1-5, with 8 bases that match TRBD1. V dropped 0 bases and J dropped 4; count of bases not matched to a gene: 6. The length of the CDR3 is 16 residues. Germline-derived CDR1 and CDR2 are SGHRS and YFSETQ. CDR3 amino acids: CASSLDGTGPNQPQHF. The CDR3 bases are TGCGCCAGCAGCTTGGATGGGACAGGCCCTAATCAGCCCCAGCATTTT.

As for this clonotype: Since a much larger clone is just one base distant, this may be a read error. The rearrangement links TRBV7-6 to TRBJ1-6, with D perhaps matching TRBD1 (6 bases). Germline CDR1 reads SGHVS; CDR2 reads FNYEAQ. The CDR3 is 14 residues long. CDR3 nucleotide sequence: TGTCCCAGCAGCCTGGGACACTGGAATTCACCCCTCCACTTT. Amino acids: CPSSLGHWNSPLHF.

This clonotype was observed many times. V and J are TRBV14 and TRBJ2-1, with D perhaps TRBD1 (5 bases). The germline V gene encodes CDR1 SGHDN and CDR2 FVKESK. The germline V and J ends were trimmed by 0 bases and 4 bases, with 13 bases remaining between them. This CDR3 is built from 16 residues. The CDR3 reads CASSQDRDSLYNEQFF. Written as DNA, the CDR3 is TGTGCCAGCAGCCAAGATCGAGACAGTTTATACAATGAGCAGTTCTTC.

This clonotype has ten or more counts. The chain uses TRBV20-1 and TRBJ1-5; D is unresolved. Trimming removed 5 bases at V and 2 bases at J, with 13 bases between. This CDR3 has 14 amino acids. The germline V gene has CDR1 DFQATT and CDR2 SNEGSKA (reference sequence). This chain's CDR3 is CSAFGLQGNQPQHF. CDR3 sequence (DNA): TGCAGTGCTTTTGGCCTGCAAGGCAATCAGCCCCAGCATTTT.

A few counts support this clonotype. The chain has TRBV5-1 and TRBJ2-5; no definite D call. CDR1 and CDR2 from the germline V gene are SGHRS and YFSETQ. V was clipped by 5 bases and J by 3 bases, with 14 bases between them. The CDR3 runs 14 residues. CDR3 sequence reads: CASRLAQMEETQYF. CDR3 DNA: TGCGCCAGCAGACTCGCCCAAATGGAAGAGACCCAGTACTTC.

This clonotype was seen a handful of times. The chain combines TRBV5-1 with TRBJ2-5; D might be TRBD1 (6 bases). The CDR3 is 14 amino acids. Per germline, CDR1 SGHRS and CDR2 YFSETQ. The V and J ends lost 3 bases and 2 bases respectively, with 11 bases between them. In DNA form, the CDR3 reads TGCGCCAGCAGCTCTACAGGGTGGCAAGAGACCCAGTACTTC. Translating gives CASSSTGWQETQYF.

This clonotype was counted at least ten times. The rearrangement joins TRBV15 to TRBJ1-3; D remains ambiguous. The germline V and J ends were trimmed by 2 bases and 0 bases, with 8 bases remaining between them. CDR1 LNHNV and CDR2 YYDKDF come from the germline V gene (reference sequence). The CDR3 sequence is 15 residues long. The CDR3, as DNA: TGTGCCACCAGCAGACGAAAGAGCTCTGGAAACACCATATATTTT. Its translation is CATSRRKSSGNTIYF.

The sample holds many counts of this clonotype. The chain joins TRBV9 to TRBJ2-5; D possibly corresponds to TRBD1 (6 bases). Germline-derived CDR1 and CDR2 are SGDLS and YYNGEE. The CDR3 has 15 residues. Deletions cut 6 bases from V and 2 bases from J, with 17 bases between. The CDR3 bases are TGTGCCAGCACCCCGAGAGACAGGCTACAAGAGACCCAGTACTTC. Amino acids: CASTPRDRLQETQYF. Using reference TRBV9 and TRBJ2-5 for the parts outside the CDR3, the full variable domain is DSGVTQTPKHLITATGQRVTLRCSPRSGDLSVYWYQQSLDQGLQFLIQYYNGEERAKGNILERFSAQQFPDLHSELNLSSLELGDSALYFCASTPRDRLQETQYFGPGTRLLVL.

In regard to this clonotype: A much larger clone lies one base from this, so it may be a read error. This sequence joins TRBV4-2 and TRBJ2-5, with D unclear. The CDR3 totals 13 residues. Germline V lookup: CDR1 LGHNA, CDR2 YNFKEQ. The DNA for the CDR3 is TGTGCCATCAGCCCCACGGCCCCCGAGACCCAGTACTTC. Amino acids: CAISPTAPETQYF.

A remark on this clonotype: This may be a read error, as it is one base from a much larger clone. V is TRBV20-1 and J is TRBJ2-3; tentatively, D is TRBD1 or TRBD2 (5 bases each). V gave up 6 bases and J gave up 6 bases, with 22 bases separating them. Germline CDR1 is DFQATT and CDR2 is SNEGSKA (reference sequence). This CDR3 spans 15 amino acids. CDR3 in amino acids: CSARGPGARGDTQYF. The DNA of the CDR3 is TGCAGTGCCCGTGGGCCCGGGGCGCGAGGTGATACGCAGTATTTT.

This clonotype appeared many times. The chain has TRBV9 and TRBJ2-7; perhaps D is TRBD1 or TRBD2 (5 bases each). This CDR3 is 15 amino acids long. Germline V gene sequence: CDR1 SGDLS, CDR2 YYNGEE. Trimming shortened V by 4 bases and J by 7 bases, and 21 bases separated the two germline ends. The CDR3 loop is CASSPAGVGVGEQYF. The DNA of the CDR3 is TGTGCCAGCAGCCCCGCCGGGGTGGGGGTGGGTGAGCAGTACTTC.

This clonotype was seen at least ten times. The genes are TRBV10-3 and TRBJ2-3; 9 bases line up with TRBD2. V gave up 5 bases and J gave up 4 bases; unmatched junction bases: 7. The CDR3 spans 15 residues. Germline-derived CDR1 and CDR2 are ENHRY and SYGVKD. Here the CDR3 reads CAISYLAGRADTQYF. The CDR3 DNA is TGTGCCATCAGTTATCTAGCGGGGCGCGCAGATACGCAGTATTTT.

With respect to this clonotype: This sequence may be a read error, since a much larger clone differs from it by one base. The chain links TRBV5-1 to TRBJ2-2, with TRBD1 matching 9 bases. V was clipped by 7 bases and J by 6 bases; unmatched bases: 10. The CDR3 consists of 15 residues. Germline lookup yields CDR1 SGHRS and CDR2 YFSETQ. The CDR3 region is CASGRRTGEPGELFF. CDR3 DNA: TGCGCCAGCGGCAGGAGGACAGGGGAGCCCGGGGAGCTGTTTTTT.

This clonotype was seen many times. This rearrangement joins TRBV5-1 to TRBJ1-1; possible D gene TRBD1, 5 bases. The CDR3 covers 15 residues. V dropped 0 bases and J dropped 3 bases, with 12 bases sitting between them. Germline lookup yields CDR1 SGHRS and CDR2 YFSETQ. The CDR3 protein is CASSLGTGVDTEAFF. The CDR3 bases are TGCGCCAGCAGCTTGGGGACGGGGGTGGACACTGAAGCTTTCTTT.

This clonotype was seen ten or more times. As DNA, the CDR3 is TGTGCCAGCAGCTTAGCGCTTGTGTACAATGAGCAGTTCTTC. Residues: CASSLALVYNEQFF. This chain links TRBV7-9 with TRBJ2-1, with no clear D. CDR3 length equals 14 residues. Germline CDR1 is SEHNR and CDR2 is FQNEAQ (reference sequence). V gave up 0 bases and J gave up 4 bases, with 7 bases separating them.

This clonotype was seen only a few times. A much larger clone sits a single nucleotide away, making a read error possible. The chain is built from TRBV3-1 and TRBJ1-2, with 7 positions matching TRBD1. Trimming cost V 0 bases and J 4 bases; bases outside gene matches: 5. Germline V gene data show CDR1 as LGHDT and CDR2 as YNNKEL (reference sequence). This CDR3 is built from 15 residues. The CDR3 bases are TGTGCCAGCAGCCAAGATTGGCAGGGGGGCTATGGCTACACCTTC. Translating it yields CASSQDWQGGYGYTF.

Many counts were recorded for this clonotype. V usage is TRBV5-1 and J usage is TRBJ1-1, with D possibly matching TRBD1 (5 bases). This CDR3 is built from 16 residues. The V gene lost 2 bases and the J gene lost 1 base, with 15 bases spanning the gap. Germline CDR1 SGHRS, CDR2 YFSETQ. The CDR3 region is CASSFASGTGNTEAFF. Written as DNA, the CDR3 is TGCGCCAGCAGCTTCGCCAGCGGGACGGGGAACACTGAAGCTTTCTTT. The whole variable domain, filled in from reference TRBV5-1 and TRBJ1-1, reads KAGVTQTPRYLIKTRGQQVTLSCSPISGHRSVSWYQQTPGQGLQFLFEYFSETQRNKGNFPGRFSGRQFSNSRSEMNVSTLELGDSALYLCASSFASGTGNTEAFFGQGTRLTVV.

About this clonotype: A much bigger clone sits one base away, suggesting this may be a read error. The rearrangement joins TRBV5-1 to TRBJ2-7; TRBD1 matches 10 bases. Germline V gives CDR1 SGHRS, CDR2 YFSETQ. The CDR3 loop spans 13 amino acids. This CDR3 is CARGQGRSYGQYF. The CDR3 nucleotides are TGCGCCAGGGGACAGGGGAGAAGCTACGGGCAGTACTTC.

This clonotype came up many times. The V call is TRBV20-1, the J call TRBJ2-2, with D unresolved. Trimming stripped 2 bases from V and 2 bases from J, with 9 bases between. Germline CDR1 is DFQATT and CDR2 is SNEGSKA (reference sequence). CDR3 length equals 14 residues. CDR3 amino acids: CSARRDGNTGELFF. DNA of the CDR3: TGCAGTGCTAGAAGGGATGGAAACACCGGGGAGCTGTTTTTT.

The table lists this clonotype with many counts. CDR3 amino acids: CSARTGLLNEKLFF. CDR3 sequence (DNA): TGCAGTGCTAGAACAGGGCTCCTAAATGAAAAACTGTTTTTT. V and J are TRBV20-1 and TRBJ1-4, with D possibly TRBD1 on 6 matching bases. CDR3 length: 14 amino acids. Germline CDR1 and CDR2: DFQATT and SNEGSKA (reference sequence). Trimming removed 2 bases from V and 5 bases from J, with 12 bases in between.